The table lists the clone carrying this T cell receptor beta chain with many counts. The data derive from a study of T cells in Graves' hyperthyroidism and ophthalmopathy. Trimming took 9 bases from V and 0 from J, leaving 12 bases between them. The length of the CDR3 is 13 residues. In germline, CDR1 is MNHNS, CDR2 SASEGT. Amplification of TCR beta CDR3 regions was performed using RNA transcripts as template. A first-round RT-PCR of the TCR CDR3 used the HTBI primer set. One entry per CDR3 protein, called by TCRdb with MiXCR from the multiplex PCR reads. The sample has about 290,000 distinct CDR3 sequences, about an eighth seen once.

The source material was blood. The TCR sequence derives from a woman aged 25 to 39 with Graves' hyperthyroidism that later progressed to Graves' ophthalmopathy. The rearrangement joins TRBV6-1 to TRBJ2-7; D is perhaps TRBD2 (6 bases). CDR3 residues: CASRDLSSYEQYF. The CDR3 DNA sequence: TGTGCCAGTAGGGACTTAAGCTCCTACGAGCAGTACTTC.